The 7 T cell receptor beta chains in this list originate from one sample, sequenced in a study of blood T cell repertoires in COVID-19. Using immunoSEQ multiplex PCR, the repertoire was profiled, and TCRdb retains in-frame clones only, with some absent. This sample has about 190,000 clones, with about 90% found just once. Specimen: peripheral blood. The receptors here all came from a man in his fifties or sixties with acute or convalescent COVID-19.

J is TRBJ2-5 and V is TRBV19; D unclear. Trimming pared 4 bases from V and 4 bases from J, leaving 16 bases between. The CDR3 totals 15 residues. Germline CDR1 is LNHDA and CDR2 is SQIVND (reference sequence). CDR3 residues: CASSTPTQSPETQYF. The CDR3 DNA follows: TGTGCCAGTAGTACCCCGACACAATCCCCAGAGACCCAGTACTTC. The whole variable domain, remainder taken from reference TRBV19 and TRBJ2-5, is DGGITQSPKYLFRKEGQNVTLSCEQNLNHDAMYWYRQDPGQGLRLIYYSQIVNDFQKGDIAEGYSVSREKKESFPLTVTSAQKNPTAFYLCASSTPTQSPETQYFGPGTRLLVL.

The rearrangement joins TRBV5-4 to TRBJ2-5; 8 bases are a match to TRBD1. The J segment lost 4 bases and the V segment lost 5 bases, leaving 7 bases of the junction unmatched. The CDR3 is made up of 14 amino acids. CDR1 is SGHNT and CDR2 is YYREEE in the germline V gene (reference sequence). For the CDR3, the DNA is TGTGCCAGCAGGTCGGGACAGGTAGGAGAGACCCAGTACTTC. Its translation: CASRSGQVGETQYF.

The chain combines TRBV19 with TRBJ1-1; D gene uncertain. This CDR3 has 12 residues. Germline CDR1 is LNHDA and CDR2 is SQIVND (reference sequence). V was trimmed by 3 bases and J by 5 bases, leaving 7 bases between them. Written as DNA, the CDR3 is TGTGCCAGTAGTATCACGAGTACTGAAGCTTTCTTT. It is translated as CASSITSTEAFF. The full variable domain, completed using reference TRBV19 and TRBJ1-1, is DGGITQSPKYLFRKEGQNVTLSCEQNLNHDAMYWYRQDPGQGLRLIYYSQIVNDFQKGDIAEGYSVSREKKESFPLTVTSAQKNPTAFYLCASSITSTEAFFGQGTRLTVV.

The chain carries TRBV29-1 and TRBJ1-1, with D perhaps matching TRBD1 (6 bases). The CDR3 extends over 15 amino acids. From germline, CDR1 is SQVTM and CDR2 ANQGSEA. With 1 base removed from V and 4 bases from J, the gap between germline ends came to 16 bases. CDR3 in amino acids: CSVEGQAPKGTEAFF. CDR3 nucleotide sequence: TGCAGCGTTGAAGGACAGGCGCCTAAGGGCACTGAAGCTTTCTTT.

The CDR3 region is CASTRATGELFF. The DNA of the CDR3 is TGTGCCAGCACCCGAGCGACCGGGGAGCTGTTTTTT. The chain couples TRBV7-9 to TRBJ2-2; the D is unclear. V gave up 7 bases and J gave up 5 bases, with 8 bases separating them. The V gene's germline CDR1 is SEHNR and CDR2 FQNEAQ (reference sequence). This CDR3 is built from 12 residues.

Only one count was recorded for this clone. V and J are TRBV3-1 (or the pseudogene TRBV3-2) and TRBJ1-5; D call uncertain. The CDR3 is 15 residues long. V lost 0 bases, J lost 7 bases, and 13 bases lay in between. Germline values: CDR1 LGHDT, CDR2 YNNKEL (reference sequence). The DNA for the CDR3 is TGTGCCAGCAGCCAAGATCGAGGGTTTTTACAGCCCCAGCATTTT. This encodes CASSQDRGFLQPQHF.

The chain is built from TRBV4-2 and TRBJ2-1; 10 nucleotides agree with TRBD2. CDR1 LGHNA and CDR2 YNFKEQ come from the germline V gene. The CDR3 is made up of 16 amino acids. J was trimmed by 6 bases and V by 3 bases; bases with no gene match: 8. The CDR3 DNA sequence: TGTGCCAGCAGCCAGGCTGTGGCTAGCGGGGGCAATGAGCAGTTCTTC. Amino acids: CASSQAVASGGNEQFF.